This entry lists 25 T cell receptor beta chains sequenced from one sample in a study of T cell repertoires in cytomegalovirus infection. TCRdb re-called the reads with MiXCR, one entry per CDR3 protein. The sample lists 630,000 or so distinct CDR3 sequences, roughly 26% seen once, with 7% to 9% in the top ten. The sample comprised CD8+ T cells from PBMCs. These receptors all come from a human donor in good health (CMV status not recorded). Some clones in this sample may be carry-over from other donors' samples.

The gene calls are TRBV28 and TRBJ2-7, with TRBD2 matching 7 bases. Germline V lookup: CDR1 MDHEN, CDR2 SYDVKM. The CDR3 extends over 14 amino acids. V gave up 5 bases and J gave up 7 bases; unmatched junction bases: 11. In nucleotides, the CDR3 is TGTGCCAGCAGTGTTCATGGGGGGGTTCGAGAGCAGTACGTC. This sequence encodes CASSVHGGVREQYV.

This clonotype was seen a handful of times. The gene calls are TRBV9 and TRBJ2-6; D call uncertain. Germline assignment: CDR1 SGDLS and CDR2 YYNGEE. Trimming took 3 bases from V and 0 from J, leaving 4 bases between them. The CDR3 is made up of 14 amino acids. CDR3 in amino acids: CASSDFSGANVLTF. CDR3 nucleotide sequence: TGTGCCAGCAGCGACTTCTCTGGGGCCAACGTCCTGACTTTC.

This clonotype was observed many times. This rearrangement joins TRBV12-3 or TRBV12-4 to TRBJ2-5; D ambiguous. V shed 5 bases and J shed 2 bases, with 9 bases lying between them. This CDR3 comprises 13 residues. The DNA of the CDR3 is TGTGCCAGCAGTATAGACGTGCAAGAGACCCAGTACTTC. Translated: CASSIDVQETQYF.

The CDR3, as DNA: TGTGCCAGCAGCTTAGGGCCCACCACTGAAGCTTTCTTT. Translated, it gives CASSLGPTTEAFF. The V and J genes are TRBV7-2 and TRBJ1-1; D remains ambiguous. V was cut by 1 base and J by 4 bases, with 7 bases left in between. This CDR3 contains 13 residues. Per germline, CDR1 SGHTA and CDR2 FQGNSA.

The chain has TRBV14 and TRBJ2-7, with a weak D call TRBD1 (6 bases). V lost 2 bases and J lost 9, with 14 bases in between. The CDR3 runs 13 residues. CDR1 and CDR2 from the germline V gene are SGHDN and FVKESK. The CDR3 spells CASSQLTGMGQYF. DNA of the CDR3: TGTGCCAGCAGCCAACTCACAGGGATGGGGCAGTACTTC.

This chain uses TRBV7-9 with TRBJ2-1; TRBD1 matches 7 bases. Germline CDR1 reads SEHNR; CDR2 reads FQNEAQ (reference sequence). V lost 3 bases to trimming and J lost 9 bases; unmatched junction nucleotides: 2. The CDR3 runs 12 residues. The CDR3 here is CASSFSGGEQFF. The CDR3 DNA follows: TGTGCCAGCAGCTTTTCAGGGGGTGAGCAGTTCTTC.

The chain joins TRBV4-2 to TRBJ1-1, with D unclear. The V and J ends lost 0 bases and 3 bases respectively, with 8 bases between them. The CDR3 consists of 14 residues. The germline V gene has CDR1 LGHNA and CDR2 YNFKEQ. The CDR3 bases are TGTGCCAGCAGCCAAGACGCCGCGGACACTGAAGCTTTCTTT. Its protein is CASSQDAADTEAFF.

Comment on this clonotype: This may be a read error: a much more frequent sequence differs by one nucleotide. The chain joins TRBV7-2 to TRBJ2-7; 8 positions match TRBD2. The CDR3 extends over 15 amino acids. V lost 2 bases, J lost 6 bases, and 9 bases stayed unmatched. Germline lookup yields CDR1 SGHTA and CDR2 FQGNSA. The CDR3 DNA follows: TGTGCCAGCAGCTTATCGAGACTAGCGATCCGCGAGCAGTACTTC. Its translation: CASSLSRLAIREQYF.

This clonotype was observed a few times. The gene calls are TRBV14 and TRBJ1-6; TRBD1 might be the D (5 bases). Germline loops: CDR1 SGHDN, CDR2 FVKESK. This CDR3 contains 14 residues. V lost 4 bases and J 13 bases, leaving 17 bases between the germline ends. The CDR3 nucleotides read TGTGCCAGCAGCCTTACAGCGGGGGAGACGCCCCTCCACTTT. It codes for CASSLTAGETPLHF.

At least ten counts were recorded for this clonotype. The V gene is TRBV7-6, the J gene TRBJ2-7; the match to TRBD2 covers 7 bases. Losses at the gene ends were 1 base for V and 3 bases for J; bases not matched to a gene: 3. This CDR3 is 14 amino acids long. Germline V gene lookup returns CDR1 SGHVS and CDR2 FNYEAQ. As DNA, the CDR3 is TGTGCCAGCAGCTTAGGGGAGGGGCACTACGAGCAGTACTTC. Its translation is CASSLGEGHYEQYF.

The rearrangement uses TRBV6-2 or TRBV6-3 and TRBJ2-7; 7 bases map to TRBD1. CDR1 is MNHEY, CDR2 SVGEGT, per germline. Germline trimming cut 5 bases from V and 4 bases from J; bases unmatched to any gene: 5. This CDR3 is 13 amino acids long. The CDR3 is CASSETGWYEQYV. CDR3 DNA: TGTGCCAGCAGTGAGACAGGGTGGTACGAGCAGTACGTC.

This clonotype was counted only a few times. This CDR3 is CSARDREGGPMLFF. CDR3 nucleotide sequence: TGCAGTGCTAGAGATCGGGAGGGGGGGCCCATGCTGTTCTTC. This chain uses TRBV20-1 with TRBJ2-1; 8 bases align to TRBD2. Trimming removed 0 bases from V and 15 bases from J; junction bases left unmatched: 13. Per germline, CDR1 DFQATT and CDR2 SNEGSKA (reference sequence). CDR3 size: 14 residues.

The sample holds a few counts of this clonotype. The chain recombines TRBV29-1 with TRBJ2-5; unclear D gene. The V end was cut by 2 bases, the J end by 3 bases, with 13 bases between. Germline lookup yields CDR1 SQVTM and CDR2 ANQGSEA. The CDR3 sequence is 14 residues long. CDR3 amino acids: CSVETPGPEETQYF. The CDR3 coding sequence is TGCAGCGTTGAAACCCCGGGCCCAGAAGAGACCCAGTACTTC.

The chain recombines TRBV6-5 with TRBJ2-1, with TRBD1 identical over 9 bases. Germline V gene lookup returns CDR1 MNHEY and CDR2 SVGAGI. With V trimmed by 0 bases and J by 7 bases, 4 bases remained unmatched. There are 15 residues in the CDR3. The CDR3 loop reads CASSYSTGGLNEQFF. DNA for the CDR3: TGTGCCAGCAGTTACTCGACAGGGGGATTGAATGAGCAGTTCTTC.

The V gene is TRBV27, the J gene TRBJ2-7; the D gene is possibly TRBD2 (7 bases). CDR3 length equals 12 residues. Germline assignment: CDR1 MNHEY and CDR2 SMNVEV (reference sequence). CDR3 nucleotides: TGTGCCAGCGGTTTCGGGGGGCTCAAGCAGTACGTC. Residues: CASGFGGLKQYV.

CDR3 nucleotides: TGTGCCAGCAGTGAAATGACTAGCGGGGGTCGGGGAGAAGAGACCCAGTACTTC. The encoded protein is CASSEMTSGGRGEETQYF. The chain has TRBV2 and TRBJ2-5; 12 positions match TRBD2. V lost 2 bases, J lost 3 bases, and 10 bases stayed unmatched. The length of the CDR3 is 18 residues. Germline V gene sequence: CDR1 SNHLY, CDR2 FYNNEI.

Points on this clonotype: This likely comes from a read error, as the CDR3 has no conserved phenylalanine or tryptophan at its end. Because the CDR3's place on the DNA is in doubt, the DNA is left out and the CDR3 is given as listed by TCRdb. The chain uses TRBV20-1 and TRBJ1-2. Germline V gene sequence: CDR1 DFQATT, CDR2 SNEGSKA (reference sequence). The CDR3 length is 10 residues, termini included. This CDR3 is CSAREREGTS.

This clonotype was detected many times. The rearrangement links TRBV7-6 to TRBJ2-1; D remains unclear. The V end was cut by 5 bases, the J end by 0 bases, with 11 bases between. CDR3 length: 15 residues. CDR1 is SGHVS and CDR2 is FNYEAQ in the germline V gene. The CDR3, as DNA: TGTGCCAGCAGCCAGACCCCCCGCTCCTACAATGAGCAGTTCTTC. This translates into CASSQTPRSYNEQFF.

This clonotype was seen many times. DNA for the CDR3: TGTGCCAGCAGTGCCTGGACAGCTAAAATATATGGCTACACCTTC. This sequence encodes CASSAWTAKIYGYTF. The chain recombines TRBV28 with TRBJ1-2, with a tentative D call TRBD1 (6 bases). Germline CDR1 MDHEN, CDR2 SYDVKM. V was cut by 5 bases and J by 5 bases, with 18 bases left in between. CDR3 size: 15 residues.

This clonotype was detected only a few times. DNA of the CDR3: TGTGCCAGCAGTTACAACGAGGGAGAGACCCAGTACTTC. Its translation: CASSYNEGETQYF. The chain uses TRBV6-5 and TRBJ2-5, with a weak D call TRBD2 (5 bases). This CDR3 comprises 13 residues. Germline V CDR1 and CDR2: MNHEY, SVGAGI. V lost 2 bases and J lost 4, with 8 bases in between.

The V gene is TRBV25-1, the J gene TRBJ1-4; possible D gene TRBD1, 6 bases. CDR3 length equals 21 residues. Germline V gives CDR1 MGHDK, CDR2 SYGVNS. The V and J ends lost 0 bases and 5 bases respectively, with 28 bases between them. The chain's CDR3 is CASSEYFEDSGAARTNEKLFF. CDR3 DNA: TGTGCCAGCAGTGAATATTTTGAGGACTCAGGGGCAGCGCGGACAAATGAAAAACTGTTTTTT.

In DNA form, the CDR3 reads TGCAGTGCTAGAGAGACATATTACGGTCAACAAGAGACCCAGTACTTC. Encoded protein: CSARETYYGQQETQYF. This chain connects TRBV20-1 to TRBJ2-5; D is uncertain. Germline lookup yields CDR1 DFQATT and CDR2 SNEGSKA (reference sequence). CDR3 length: 16 residues. V lost 0 bases and J lost 2, with 16 bases in between.

This clonotype has at least ten counts. The CDR3 DNA reads TGTGCCAGCAGCAATAGCGGGGGCGGTAGGGACAATGAGCAGTTCTTC. It codes for CASSNSGGGRDNEQFF. The chain combines TRBV7-2 with TRBJ2-1; 9 nucleotides agree with TRBD2. V shed 5 bases, J shed 5 bases, and the junction held 10 bases outside the gene matches. The CDR3 sequence is 16 residues long. CDR1 is SGHTA and CDR2 is FQGNSA in the germline V gene. Filled out from reference TRBV7-2 and TRBJ2-1, the complete variable domain reads GAGVSQSPSNKVTEKGKDVELRCDPISGHTALYWYRQSLGQGLEFLIYFQGNSAPDKSGLPSDRFSAERTGGSVSTLTIQRTQQEDSAVYLCASSNSGGGRDNEQFFGPGTRLTVL.

CDR3 sequence: CASSLEGLAHYNEQFF. Here the CDR3 DNA reads TGTGCCAGCAGCTTAGAGGGACTAGCTCATTACAATGAGCAGTTCTTC. The chain couples TRBV7-9 to TRBJ2-1; 9 positions match TRBD2. Germline CDR1 reads SEHNR; CDR2 reads FQNEAQ (reference sequence). Trimming removed 1 base from V and 4 bases from J; junction bases left unmatched: 5. This CDR3 region has 16 residues.

In this sample, this clonotype turned up a few times. The chain combines TRBV28 with TRBJ2-7; no clear D. CDR1 and CDR2 (germline): MDHEN, SYDVKM. The CDR3 is 13 amino acids. Deletions cut 1 base from V and 7 bases from J, with 11 bases between. The DNA of the CDR3 is TGTGCCAGCAGTTTATCCGGCTTGGGGGAGCAGTACTTC. It encodes CASSLSGLGEQYF.